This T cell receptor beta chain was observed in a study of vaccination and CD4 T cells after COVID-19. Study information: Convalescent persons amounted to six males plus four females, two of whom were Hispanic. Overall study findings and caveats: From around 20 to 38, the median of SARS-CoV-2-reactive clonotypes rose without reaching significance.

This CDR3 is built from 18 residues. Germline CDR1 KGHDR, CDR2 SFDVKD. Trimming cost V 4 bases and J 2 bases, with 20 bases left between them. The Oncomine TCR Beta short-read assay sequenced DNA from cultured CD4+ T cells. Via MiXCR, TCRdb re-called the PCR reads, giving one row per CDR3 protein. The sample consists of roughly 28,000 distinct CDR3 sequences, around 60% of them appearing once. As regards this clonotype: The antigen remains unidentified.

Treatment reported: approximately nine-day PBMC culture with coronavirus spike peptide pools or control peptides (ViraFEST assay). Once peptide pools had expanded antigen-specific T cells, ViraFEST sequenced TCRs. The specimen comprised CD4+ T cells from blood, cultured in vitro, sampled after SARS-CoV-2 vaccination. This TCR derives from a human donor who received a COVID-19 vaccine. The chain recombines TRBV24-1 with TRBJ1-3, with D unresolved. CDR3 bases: TGTGCCACCAGTGACCTGCGCGCGGGAGTAAGGGCTGGAAACACCATATATTTT. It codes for CATSDLRAGVRAGNTIYF.